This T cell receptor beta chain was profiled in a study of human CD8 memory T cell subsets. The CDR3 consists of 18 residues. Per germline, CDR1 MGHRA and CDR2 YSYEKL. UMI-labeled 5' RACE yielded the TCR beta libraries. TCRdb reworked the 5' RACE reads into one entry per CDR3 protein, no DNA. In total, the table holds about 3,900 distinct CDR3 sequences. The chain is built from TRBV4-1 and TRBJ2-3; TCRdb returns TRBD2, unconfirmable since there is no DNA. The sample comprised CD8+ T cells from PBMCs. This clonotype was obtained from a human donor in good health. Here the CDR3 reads CASSHPGLAGTSTDTQYF.